This entry features one TCR beta chain sequence. The sample is drawn from a study of cytomegalovirus exposure and HLA in healthy donors. The germline CDR1 and CDR2 sequences are MNHNS and SASEGT. This CDR3 region has 12 residues. Trimming took 4 bases from V and 5 from J, leaving 8 bases between them. The PCR employed 60 Vbeta primers together with 13 Jbeta primers. Clones were read by immunoSEQ multiplex PCR, and TCRdb kept only the in-frame ones, dropping some. The repertoire holds 11,000 to 15,000 clones, with less than 75% as singletons. Sequencing was done on a sample of PBMCs. V gene TRBV6-1 combines with J gene TRBJ1-1, with D maybe TRBD1 (5 bases). The TCR comes from a woman aged 45-59 years in good health and CMV-seropositive. DNA for the CDR3: TGTGCCAGCAGTGTACGGGGGACTGAAGCTTTCTTT. Translated: CASSVRGTEAFF.